The clone carrying this T cell receptor (beta chain) was seen many times. Its antigen is not identified. The V gene end was trimmed by 5 bases and the J gene end by 2 bases; junction bases not matched to a gene: 5. Germline assignment: CDR1 MNHEY and CDR2 SMNVEV (reference sequence). The CDR3 runs to 14 residues. Lactation, pregnancy, other autoimmune disease or uncontrolled infection led to exclusion of patients. Progressors' blood was drawn at hyperthyroidism diagnosis, before ophthalmopathy symptoms. Using about 10 ml of fresh peripheral blood, PBMCs were prepared. The data are from a study of T cells in Graves' hyperthyroidism and ophthalmopathy. General observations from the study: Among clonotypes expanded in thyroid above 0.001, most were also found in blood.

Amplified regions were TCR beta CDR3 sequences from RNA transcripts. HTBI primers drove first-round RT-PCR of the TCR CDR3. TCRdb reanalysed the multiplex PCR reads using MiXCR and keeps one entry per CDR3 protein. Of around 300,000 distinct CDR3 sequences listed, about 14% are singletons. The TCR comes from a woman aged 30 to 39 with Graves' hyperthyroidism that later progressed to Graves' ophthalmopathy. The V call is TRBV27, the J call TRBJ2-5; 7 nucleotides line up with TRBD1. The sample consisted of blood. CDR3: CASSTHRGQETQYF. DNA for the CDR3: TGTGCCAGCAGTACCCACAGGGGACAAGAGACCCAGTACTTC.